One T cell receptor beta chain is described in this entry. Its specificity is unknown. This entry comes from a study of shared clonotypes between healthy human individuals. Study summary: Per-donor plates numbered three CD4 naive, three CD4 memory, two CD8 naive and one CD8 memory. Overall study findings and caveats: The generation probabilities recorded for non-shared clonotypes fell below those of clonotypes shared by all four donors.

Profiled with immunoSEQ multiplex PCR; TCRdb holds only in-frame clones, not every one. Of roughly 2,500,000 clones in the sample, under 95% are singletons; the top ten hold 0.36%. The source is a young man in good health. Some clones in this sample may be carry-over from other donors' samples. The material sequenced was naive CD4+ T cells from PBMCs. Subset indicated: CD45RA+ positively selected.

Written as DNA, the CDR3 is TGTGCCAGCAGTGAGTCTGTCACCATATATTTT. Protein sequence: CASSESVTIYF. The rearrangement uses TRBV25-1 and TRBJ1-3; D remains unclear. V shed 3 bases and J shed 9 bases, with 6 bases lying between them. This CDR3 region has 11 residues. Germline CDR1 is MGHDK and CDR2 is SYGVNS.